This T cell receptor (beta chain) was recorded in a study of blood T cell repertoires in COVID-19. The wider study: Acute and convalescent COVID-19 specimens originated in the United States, Italy and Spain. T cells, B-cell-depleted T cells, or PBMCs supplied cDNA or gDNA.

Assay used: immunoSEQ multiplex PCR; TCRdb lists only in-frame clones, some missing. This sample has about 350,000 clones, with around nine tenths found just once. The CDR3 runs to 12 residues. The ends were cut back, 3 bases at V and 8 bases at J, with 10 bases in the middle. In germline, CDR1 is SEHNR, CDR2 FQNEAQ (reference sequence). Clinical history as reported by participants underpinned cohort assignment. Sequencing input: PBMCs or T cells enriched from blood (not recorded which). V gene TRBV7-9 combines with J gene TRBJ1-2; D is uncertain. The TCR originated in a woman aged 25 to 45 who had been exposed to COVID-19. CDR3 nucleotides: TGTGCCAGCAGCTTTGGAGGGCACGGCTACACCTTC. It codes for CASSFGGHGYTF.